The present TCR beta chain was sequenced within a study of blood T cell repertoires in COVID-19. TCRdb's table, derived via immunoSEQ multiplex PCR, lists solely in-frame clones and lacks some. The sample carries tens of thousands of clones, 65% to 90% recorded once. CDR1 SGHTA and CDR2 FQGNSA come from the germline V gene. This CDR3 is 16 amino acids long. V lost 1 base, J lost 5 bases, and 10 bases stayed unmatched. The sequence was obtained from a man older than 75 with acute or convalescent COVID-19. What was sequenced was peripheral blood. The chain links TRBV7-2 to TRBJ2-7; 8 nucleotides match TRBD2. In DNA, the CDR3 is TGTGCCAGCAGCTTAGGAGGGGGGCGGGAGGCTGACGAGCAGTACTTC. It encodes CASSLGGGREADEQYF.